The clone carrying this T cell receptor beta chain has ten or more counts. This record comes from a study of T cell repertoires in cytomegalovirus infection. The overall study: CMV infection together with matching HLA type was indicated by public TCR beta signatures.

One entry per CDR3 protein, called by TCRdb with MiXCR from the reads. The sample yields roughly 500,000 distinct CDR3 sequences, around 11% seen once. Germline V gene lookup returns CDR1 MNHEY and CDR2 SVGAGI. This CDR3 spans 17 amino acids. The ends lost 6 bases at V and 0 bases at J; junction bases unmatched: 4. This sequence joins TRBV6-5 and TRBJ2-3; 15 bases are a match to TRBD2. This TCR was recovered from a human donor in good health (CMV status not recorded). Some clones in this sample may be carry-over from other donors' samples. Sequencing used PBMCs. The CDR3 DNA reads TGTGCCAGCAGCCGCGGGACTAGCGGGGGGAGCACAGATACGCAGTATTTT. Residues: CASSRGTSGGSTDTQYF.